The 27 T cell receptor beta chains below come from one sample, sequenced in a study of T cells after posttransplantation cyclophosphamide. Treatment was busulfan-fludarabine conditioning, a marrow graft, and cyclophosphamide on days +3 and +4. Sequenced by immunoSEQ multiplex PCR; TCRdb stores in-frame clones only, minus some. The sample shows about 9,200 clones, none of them appearing just once. Material: PBMCs, obtained after allogeneic stem cell transplant with posttransplant cyclophosphamide. These receptors originate from a female patient between 35 and 55 years old who received an allogeneic stem cell transplant from a related donor, was CMV-positive, and had no GVHD. Some T cells may be provided by the graft donor.

In its sample, this clone was seen a few times. The chain uses TRBV11-2 and TRBJ2-3, with TRBD2 matching 9 bases. V was clipped by 3 bases and J by 2 bases; unmatched bases: 3. In germline, CDR1 is SGHAT, CDR2 FQNNGV. The CDR3 consists of 15 residues. CDR3 nucleotide sequence: TGTGCCAGCAGCTTGGCTAGCGGGGCCACAGATACGCAGTATTTT. This translates into CASSLASGATDTQYF.

This clone was detected many times. The chain carries TRBV19 and TRBJ1-2; 8 bases match TRBD1. The CDR3 is made up of 13 amino acids. V lost 3 bases to trimming and J lost 6 bases; unmatched junction nucleotides: 3. The germline gives CDR1 LNHDA, CDR2 SQIVND (reference sequence). The CDR3 is CASSMARGHGYTF. DNA for the CDR3: TGTGCCAGTAGTATGGCCAGGGGGCATGGCTACACCTTC.

Only a few counts were recorded for this clone. This rearrangement joins TRBV5-6 to TRBJ1-2; weak D call: TRBD1 (6 bases). Trimming left V 0 bases short and J 5 bases short, with 8 bases between. CDR1 SGHDT and CDR2 YYEEEE come from the germline V gene. The CDR3 sequence is 13 residues long. The CDR3 spells CASSLGQEYGYTF. The CDR3, as DNA: TGTGCCAGCAGCTTGGGACAGGAATATGGCTACACCTTC.

This clone was observed many times. The chain joins TRBV5-6 to TRBJ2-3; possibly TRBD1 for D (5 bases). V was clipped by 0 bases and J by 2 bases, with 10 bases between them. Germline V CDR1 and CDR2: SGHDT, YYEEEE. CDR3 size: 15 residues. The CDR3 sequence: CASSLGKGYTDTQYF. As DNA, the CDR3 is TGTGCCAGCAGCTTGGGCAAGGGGTACACAGATACGCAGTATTTT.

Many counts were recorded for this clone. This chain links TRBV12-3 or TRBV12-4 with TRBJ1-5; 8 positions match TRBD1. The CDR3 sequence is 14 residues long. The V segment lost 7 bases and the J segment 1 base; nucleotides outside the gene matches: 3. This CDR3 is CASKWDRSNQPQHF. In nucleotides, the CDR3 is TGTGCCAGCAAATGGGACAGGAGCAATCAGCCCCAGCATTTT.

This clone has a handful of counts. This may come from a read error, since a much larger clone is one base off. The chain combines TRBV9 with TRBJ2-7; D unresolved. CDR1 is SGDLS and CDR2 is YYNGEE in the germline V gene. The CDR3 totals 15 residues. V lost 8 bases and J 4 bases, leaving 22 bases between the germline ends. In DNA, the CDR3 is TGTGCCAGTTTTTTCAAACAGAAGACGGCATACGAGCAGTACTTC. Translation: CASFFKQKTAYEQYF.

By proportion, this clone is large. The chain employs TRBV5-5 and TRBJ2-7; TRBD1 matches at 10 bases. This CDR3 is 15 amino acids long. The junction had 2 bases not matched to a gene; V was cut back by 0 bases and J by 2 bases. Germline V gives CDR1 SGHKS, CDR2 YYEKEE (reference sequence). CDR3 sequence reads: CASSLDGTGAYEQYF. As DNA, the CDR3 is TGTGCCAGCAGCTTGGACGGGACAGGGGCCTACGAGCAGTACTTC.

The CDR3 region is CATSDRRDREGQPQHF. In DNA, the CDR3 is TGTGCCACCAGTGATCGCCGGGACAGGGAAGGCCAGCCCCAGCATTTT. The chain uses TRBV24-1 and TRBJ1-5, with TRBD1 matching over 9 bases. V shed 3 bases, J shed 7 bases, and the junction held 9 bases outside the gene matches. Germline-derived CDR1 and CDR2 are KGHDR and SFDVKD. CDR3 size: 16 residues.

The chain combines TRBV5-1 with TRBJ2-5; 9 bases agree with TRBD1. The CDR3 extends over 17 amino acids. Germline V lookup: CDR1 SGHRS, CDR2 YFSETQ. Trimming took 3 bases from V and 2 from J; bases not matched to a gene: 11. The CDR3 coding sequence is TGCGCCAGCAGCTCCGTGGGACAGGGAGGGGGGCAAGAGACCCAGTACTTC. Protein: CASSSVGQGGGQETQYF.

In its sample, this clone was seen many times. This rearrangement joins TRBV2 to TRBJ1-6, with 8 positions matching TRBD1. V shed 2 bases, J shed 0 bases, and the junction held 6 bases outside the gene matches. This CDR3 spans 18 amino acids. The germline CDR1 and CDR2 sequences are SNHLY and FYNNEI. The CDR3 coding sequence is TGTGCCAGCAGTGAATGGACAGGGAGAAGCTCCTATAATTCACCCCTCCACTTT. Translating gives CASSEWTGRSSYNSPLHF.

This clone was recorded many times. The chain is built from TRBV9 and TRBJ2-7; 8 bases map to TRBD1. The CDR3 spans 15 residues. Germline loops: CDR1 SGDLS, CDR2 YYNGEE. Trimming removed 0 bases from V and 6 bases from J; junction bases left unmatched: 8. The CDR3 is CASSVDRTGTAEQYF. CDR3 nucleotide sequence: TGTGCCAGCAGCGTAGATCGGACAGGGACTGCCGAGCAGTACTTC.

In this sample, this clone turned up many times. The J gene is TRBJ1-1, the V gene TRBV19; 11 bases align to TRBD1. The CDR3 is 17 amino acids. J gave up 1 base and V 1 base, and 5 bases lay outside the gene matches. The V gene's germline CDR1 is LNHDA and CDR2 SQIVND (reference sequence). The CDR3 spells CASSIGRTGGGNTEAFF. The DNA of the CDR3 is TGTGCCAGTAGTATAGGAAGGACAGGGGGCGGGAACACTGAAGCTTTCTTT.

The sample holds many counts of this clone. The V and J genes are TRBV14 and TRBJ2-2; D is unclear. V gave up 1 base and J gave up 4 bases, with 4 bases separating them. The CDR3 runs 13 residues. Germline CDR1 and CDR2: SGHDN and FVKESK. The CDR3 is CASSQVGTGELFF. The CDR3 coding sequence is TGTGCCAGCAGCCAAGTCGGCACCGGGGAGCTGTTTTTT.

The V call is TRBV12-3 or TRBV12-4, the J call TRBJ2-6; D call uncertain. The V end was cut by 4 bases, the J end by 3 bases, with 10 bases between. The CDR3 is 15 amino acids. CDR3 nucleotide sequence: TGTGCCAGCAGTTCCCCCTTTAATGGGGCCAACGTCCTGACTTTC. Encoded protein: CASSSPFNGANVLTF.

Only a few counts were recorded for this clone. Additional DNA sequences in this sample encode the identical CDR3. The V gene is TRBV9, the J gene TRBJ2-7; tentative D call: TRBD1 (5 bases). CDR3 length: 15 residues. CDR1 is SGDLS and CDR2 is YYNGEE in the germline V gene. Trimming took 8 bases from V and 4 from J, leaving 22 bases between them. The DNA of the CDR3 is TGTGCCAGTTTTTTCAAACAGGAGACGGCATACGAGCAGTACTTC. It specifies CASFFKQETAYEQYF.

This clone was found many times. The rearrangement joins TRBV13 to TRBJ2-1; 8 bases map to TRBD2. There are 15 residues in the CDR3. Germline V gene lookup returns CDR1 PRHDT and CDR2 FYEKMQ (reference sequence). V dropped 2 bases and J dropped 4; count of bases not matched to a gene: 4. In nucleotides, the CDR3 is TGTGCCAGCAGCTTATGGCGGGGGGAGTACAATGAGCAGTTCTTC. Protein product: CASSLWRGEYNEQFF.

In its sample, this clone was seen many times. V usage is TRBV5-1 and J usage is TRBJ2-1; a possible D gene is TRBD1 (6 bases). Germline CDR1 reads SGHRS; CDR2 reads YFSETQ. The CDR3 sequence is 14 residues long. V was cut by 0 bases and J by 5 bases, with 9 bases left in between. Here the CDR3 DNA reads TGCGCCAGCAGCTTGGGGGGGCCTAACAATGAGCAGTTCTTC. Its protein is CASSLGGPNNEQFF.

This clone is medium-sized (0.01 to 0.1%) in the sample. CDR3 protein: CAISDPGTGSDEQFF. Here the CDR3 DNA reads TGTGCCATCAGTGACCCCGGGACAGGGTCCGATGAGCAGTTCTTC. The chain uses TRBV10-3 and TRBJ2-1; 9 positions match TRBD1. The V and J ends lost 3 bases and 8 bases, in that order; junction bases with no gene match: 8. The CDR3 covers 15 residues. Germline lookup yields CDR1 ENHRY and CDR2 SYGVKD.

This clone was counted ten times or more. The rearrangement uses TRBV12-3 or TRBV12-4 and TRBJ1-1; D unclear. The CDR3 consists of 14 residues. The ends were cut back, 2 bases at V and 1 base at J, with 8 bases in the middle. CDR3 region: CASSLRSGNTEAFF. The CDR3 nucleotides read TGTGCCAGCAGTTTACGTTCGGGGAACACTGAAGCTTTCTTT.

This clone was seen many times. The chain joins TRBV6-1 to TRBJ2-3; no definite D call. The CDR3 runs 14 residues. V lost 7 bases and J lost 4, with 15 bases in between. CDR1 MNHNS and CDR2 SASEGT come from the germline V gene. CDR3: CASTTKVRSDTQYF. The CDR3 DNA reads TGTGCCAGCACGACAAAAGTTAGGTCAGATACGCAGTATTTT.

This clone occurred many times. The CDR3 is CASSYSGYEQYF. In nucleotides, the CDR3 is TGTGCCAGCAGCTACAGTGGCTACGAGCAGTACTTC. The chain links TRBV7-9 to TRBJ2-7; D ambiguous. This CDR3 region has 12 residues. Trimming left V 4 bases short and J 3 bases short, with 7 bases between. Per germline, CDR1 SEHNR and CDR2 FQNEAQ (reference sequence).

This clone was counted a few times. J is TRBJ2-1 and V is TRBV7-6, with 8 bases fitting TRBD1. J gave up 5 bases and V 5 bases, and 8 bases lay outside the gene matches. In germline, CDR1 is SGHVS, CDR2 FNYEAQ. There are 15 residues in the CDR3. This chain's CDR3 is CASSLRQGKHNEQFF. CDR3 nucleotides: TGTGCCAGCAGCCTTCGACAGGGGAAGCACAATGAGCAGTTCTTC.

This clone was observed at least ten times. The chain employs TRBV14 and TRBJ1-4, with a weak D call TRBD1 (6 bases). V dropped 3 bases and J dropped 11 bases, with 13 bases sitting between them. This CDR3 comprises 13 residues. The germline CDR1 and CDR2 sequences are SGHDN and FVKESK. This CDR3 reads CASSQGGQRKLFF. CDR3 sequence (DNA): TGTGCCAGCAGCCAGGGGGGGCAGAGGAAACTGTTTTTT. The complete variable domain, with remaining parts taken from reference TRBV14 and TRBJ1-4, reads EAGVTQFPSHSVIEKGQTVTLRCDPISGHDNLYWYRRVMGKEIKFLLHFVKESKQDESGMPNNRFLAERTGGTYSTLKVQPAELEDSGVYFCASSQGGQRKLFFGSGTQLSVL.

This clone was recorded many times. V usage is TRBV7-6 and J usage is TRBJ2-3, with 14 bases identical to TRBD2. The germline V gene encodes CDR1 SGHVS and CDR2 FNYEAQ. CDR3 length: 16 residues. Trimming took 5 bases from V and 7 from J; bases not matched to a gene: 8. The CDR3 spells CASSLWGTSGGYTQYF. In nucleotides, the CDR3 is TGTGCCAGCAGCCTATGGGGGACTAGCGGGGGATATACGCAGTATTTT.

The sample holds many counts of this clone. The chain couples TRBV6-2 or TRBV6-3 to TRBJ1-1; possible D gene TRBD1, 5 bases. V was shortened by 6 bases and J by 0 bases, with 11 bases between the two germline ends. The CDR3 has 14 amino acids. Germline lookup yields CDR1 MNHEY and CDR2 SVGEGT. The CDR3: CASRQGAMNTEAFF. CDR3 DNA: TGTGCCAGCAGACAAGGGGCGATGAACACTGAAGCTTTCTTT.

This clone turned up a few times. This chain connects TRBV7-8 to TRBJ2-5, with 7 bases matching TRBD2. V dropped 4 bases and J dropped 3; count of bases not matched to a gene: 8. This CDR3 comprises 15 residues. Germline V CDR1 and CDR2: SGHVS, FQNEAQ. The CDR3: CASSYRTSAEETQYF. The CDR3 nucleotides read TGTGCCAGCAGCTACAGAACTAGCGCGGAAGAGACCCAGTACTTC.

This clone is deemed medium-sized. This chain connects TRBV19 to TRBJ1-2, with 9 bases aligning to TRBD1. Trimming took 9 bases from V and 7 from J; bases not matched to a gene: 9. Germline V gene lookup returns CDR1 LNHDA and CDR2 SQIVND (reference sequence). The CDR3 is 13 amino acids. The CDR3 sequence is CARDRGRSRGYTF. CDR3 DNA: TGTGCCAGGGACAGGGGACGGTCTCGTGGCTACACCTTC.